Given below is one T cell receptor (beta chain) in context. This clone was counted ten times or more. Its antigen is not yet known. No much larger clone is present one base from it, and per-base qualities are unavailable. The data belong to a study of beta chain features in type 1 diabetes (dated by TCRdb to 2016 to 2019). General notes on the study: Mean age, gender distribution, total cell number and subset yield did not differ between patients and healthy donors. A total of around 110,000,000 sorted cells were examined across all samples, and a strong correlation was observed between cell number per subset and RNA yield. The study compared TCRB repertoires of sorted circulating CD4+ T cell subsets between recently diagnosed type 1 diabetes patients and matched healthy donors. Regulatory and stem cell-like memory subsets were isolated from only 8 patients and 8 healthy donors, whereas naive and central memory subsets came from all 28 donors. What the work shows at the level of the full study, not this receptor alone: Fewer insertions and more nucleotide deletions at VDJ recombination sites were observed in patients with type 1 diabetes, implying thymic rearrangement abnormalities. Naive, central memory and regulatory TCRB repertoires appeared to be more similar among patients than among healthy donors. Because cDNA rather than genomic DNA was sequenced, highly expressing activated cells could have been over-represented, although no difference in activation and CD3 levels was found between groups. HLA sub-analyses involved small numbers of individuals, so any influence of HLA type on TCRB rearrangement remained unresolved. Shorter templates might have been favored by PCR, but patient and control samples were amplified and corrected together, so both groups would have been affected equally by any skew. Type 1 diabetes patients showed a moderate but significant shortening of TCRB CDR3 length in all four CD4+ subsets.

Between the V and J ends, shortened by 2 bases and 4 bases respectively, the junction contains 13 bases. CDR1 and CDR2 (LGHNA, YSLEER) derive from the germline V gene. Inclusive of the bounding cysteine and phenylalanine, the CDR3 is 15 residues long. Here the CDR3 DNA is all that survives: 45 bases in frame from base 1. The entire isolated RNA was reverse transcribed using the High Capacity cDNA Reverse Transcription Kit, and thus expressed TCRB transcripts were sequenced. Deep immunoSEQ sequencing was performed on naive, central memory and regulatory T cell samples, with an average of about 3.6 million total reads per sample. After sorted cells were lysed in RLT buffer, RNA was extracted with DNase-treated RNeasy Micro or Mini kits, with the choice depending on cell number. Each cell subset was processed on its own to prevent cross-contamination, while patient and healthy donor samples were processed together. The immunoSEQ multiplex PCR was used to amplify TCRB sequences from cDNA, generating 87-bp fragments that spanned the CDR3 region. Amplicons were sequenced on the Illumina HiSeq platform. On the authors' methods: Synthetic template baselines were used to correct PCR bias computationally, reads within Hamming distance 2 were collapsed, and singletons that could not be merged were discarded. Reads were aligned against IMGT to assign V, D and J genes, CDR3 length and insertions or deletions at six rearrangement sites. Clonotype counts were normalized to sorted cell number within each subset before computing true diversity and Gini coefficients with the tcR R package. Repertoire sharing was quantified using the overlap coefficient calculated on TCRB nucleotide sequences. TCRdb holds this immuneACCESS table with in-frame rearrangements only. Some clones are missing; in checked studies, unresolved V genes explain under half, and the rest has no known cause. V and J calls and clone size are those listed in that table; D and trimming were worked out from the DNA. The sample table shows about 140,000 clones, and 6.9% are seen once. Clones ranked in the top ten supply 1.1% to 1.5% of the sample.

From each donor, a single peripheral blood sample of approximately 120 mL on average was drawn into heparinised tubes. A BD FACSAria II was used to sort naive, central memory, regulatory and stem cell-like memory CD4+ T cells with a panel that included CD45RO, CCR7, CD25, CD127, CD95 and CD27. Purity was above 95% for every sorted population. PBMCs were separated immediately by Lymphoprep density gradient centrifugation and were stained directly, without being cultured. So that batch effects would be minimized, each experiment stained and sorted samples in pairs, pairing one healthy donor with one patient.

The receptor comes from a woman younger than 45 in good health. The V and J genes are TRBV4-3 and TRBJ2-3, with the D gene not clear enough to name. Sequenced sample: central memory CD4+ T cells from blood. The CDR3 protein sequence reads: CASSQLEFSADTQYF. The DNA sequence reads TGCGCCAGCAGCCAACTAGAGTTTTCCGCAGATACGCAGTATTTT.